The entry below describes one T cell receptor beta chain. Antigen specificity is unknown. The CDR3 spans 16 residues. With 2 bases removed from V and 4 bases from J, the gap between germline ends came to 14 bases. Germline CDR1 and CDR2: MNHEY and SVGEGT. This record belongs to a study of T cell responses to AZD1222 COVID-19 vaccine. Study-wide points: Donors in the cohort were predominantly white British and more often female, and clonal diversity was possibly underestimated. The reported proportion of spike-specific TCRs targeting unmutated variant regions was nearly half. The number of AZD1222 recipients seropositive at baseline was only 5 to 7.

Using immunoSEQ multiplex PCR, the repertoire was profiled, and TCRdb retains in-frame clones only, with some absent. This sample carries about 120,000 clones, approximately 93% of them seen once, and the ten largest clones take 4.5%. This clonotype was sampled from an adult in good health. The gene calls are TRBV6-2 or TRBV6-3 and TRBJ2-2; a weak D match, TRBD2 (5 bases). Sequencing was performed on peripheral blood, taken on day 0 of AZD1222 vaccination. The CDR3 DNA is TGTGCCAGCAGTTACGCGGACTCGATAATCACCGGGGAGCTGTTTTTT. This encodes CASSYADSIITGELFF.